The 21 T cell receptor beta chains in this list originate from one sample, sequenced in a study of shared clonotypes between healthy human individuals. Naive CD8 cells lacked CD45RO, underwent positive selection for CCR7 and left out terminally differentiated effector memory CD45RA+ cells. Produced via immunoSEQ multiplex PCR; TCRdb's table is partial and in-frame only. The repertoire holds about 2 million clones, with approximately 95% as singletons. What was sequenced was naive CD8+ T cells sorted from blood. These receptors came from a young man in good health.

The chain uses TRBV27 and TRBJ1-2; D unclear. Germline lookup yields CDR1 MNHEY and CDR2 SMNVEV (reference sequence). The CDR3 length is 14 residues. Trimming removed 4 bases from V and 6 bases from J, with 15 bases in between. CDR3 loop: CASSSLTRWDGYTF. The CDR3 DNA is TGTGCCAGCAGTTCTCTAACTAGGTGGGATGGCTACACCTTC.

As to this clone: Different DNA sequences within this sample yield the same CDR3. The V and J genes are TRBV11-1 and TRBJ2-1; no firm D call. Germline CDR1 is SGHAT and CDR2 is FQDESV (reference sequence). The CDR3 sequence is 12 residues long. The germline V and J ends were trimmed by 1 base and 6 bases, with 4 bases remaining between them. The CDR3 region has the DNA TGTGCCAGCAGCTTAGACGGCAATGAGCAGTTCTTC. This encodes CASSLDGNEQFF.

V is TRBV9 and J is TRBJ2-7; TRBD2 matches at 10 bases. V was clipped by 4 bases and J by 3 bases; unmatched bases: 10. CDR1 and CDR2 from the germline V gene are SGDLS and YYNGEE. This CDR3 is 16 amino acids long. CDR3 in amino acids: CASSPSGRAAVYEQYF. The CDR3 DNA reads TGTGCCAGCAGCCCCAGCGGGAGGGCCGCTGTCTACGAGCAGTACTTC. The variable domain in full, completed from reference TRBV9 and TRBJ2-7, reads DSGVTQTPKHLITATGQRVTLRCSPRSGDLSVYWYQQSLDQGLQFLIQYYNGEERAKGNILERFSAQQFPDLHSELNLSSLELGDSALYFCASSPSGRAAVYEQYFGPGTRLTVT.

J is TRBJ2-2 and V is TRBV29-1; no reliable D call. Trimming took 7 bases from V and 4 from J, leaving 10 bases between them. The CDR3 is 12 amino acids. The V gene's germline CDR1 is SQVTM and CDR2 ANQGSEA. CDR3 loop: CSGSQFTGELFF. In DNA, the CDR3 is TGCAGCGGGTCTCAATTCACCGGGGAGCTGTTTTTT.

V and J are TRBV19 and TRBJ2-1; D perhaps matches TRBD2 (5 bases). CDR1 and CDR2 from the germline V gene are LNHDA and SQIVND (reference sequence). Between the trimmed V and J ends, which lost 4 bases and 0 bases, there was a span of 19 bases. This CDR3 has 18 amino acids. CDR3 amino acids: CASSSLAGRQSSYNEQFF. CDR3 in DNA: TGTGCCAGTAGTAGTCTGGCGGGCAGGCAGAGCTCCTACAATGAGCAGTTCTTC.

Details on this clone: The sample has other DNA sequences that encode this CDR3 too. The V and J genes are TRBV29-1 and TRBJ1-2; tentatively, D is TRBD1 (5 bases). Germline-derived CDR1 and CDR2 are SQVTM and ANQGSEA. The CDR3 sequence is 12 residues long. The V and J ends lost 4 bases and 4 bases respectively, with 10 bases between them. The CDR3 sequence: CSVVTEAYGYTF. The CDR3 DNA is TGCAGCGTTGTGACAGAGGCCTATGGCTACACCTTC.

This chain connects TRBV29-1 to TRBJ2-7; TRBD2 matches at 7 bases. From germline, CDR1 is SQVTM and CDR2 ANQGSEA. V lost 5 bases to trimming and J lost 0 bases; unmatched junction nucleotides: 4. The CDR3 runs to 13 residues. DNA for the CDR3: TGCAGCGTTAGACTAGCCAGCTCCTACGAGCAGTACTTC. Protein sequence: CSVRLASSYEQYF.

V usage is TRBV7-9 and J usage is TRBJ1-3; D remains unclear. CDR1 is SEHNR and CDR2 is FQNEAQ in the germline V gene (reference sequence). The germline V and J ends were trimmed by 7 bases and 4 bases, with 17 bases remaining between them. The CDR3 is made up of 15 amino acids. As DNA, the CDR3 is TGTGCCAGCACCTTCGGGGAGACCGAAGGAAACACCATATATTTT. It translates to CASTFGETEGNTIYF.

The chain joins TRBV10-3 to TRBJ2-7; a weak D match, TRBD1 (6 bases). With 2 bases removed from V and 2 bases from J, the gap between germline ends came to 19 bases. This CDR3 comprises 17 residues. In germline, CDR1 is ENHRY, CDR2 SYGVKD. This CDR3 reads CAISESPTGKSPYEQYF. The CDR3 DNA reads TGTGCCATCAGTGAGAGCCCTACAGGGAAGTCTCCCTACGAGCAGTACTTC.

The chain carries TRBV28 and TRBJ2-3; perhaps D is TRBD1 or TRBD2 (6 bases each). V lost 3 bases and J lost 4, with 14 bases in between. In germline, CDR1 is MDHEN, CDR2 SYDVKM. The CDR3 has 15 residues. Here the CDR3 reads CASSFRGRNADTQYF. CDR3 DNA: TGTGCCAGCAGTTTTCGGGGGCGGAACGCAGATACGCAGTATTTT.

A remark on this clone: The same CDR3 is also encoded by other DNA sequences in this sample. The chain has TRBV6-5 and TRBJ2-7; TRBD1 agrees at 8 bases. The CDR3 has 13 amino acids. Germline assignment: CDR1 MNHEY and CDR2 SVGAGI. With V trimmed by 5 bases and J by 6 bases, 6 bases remained unmatched. DNA of the CDR3: TGTGCCAGCAGTCCAGACAGGGGTTTCGAGCAGTACTTC. It specifies CASSPDRGFEQYF.

This clone appeared a single time. V is TRBV11-2 and J is TRBJ2-5, with TRBD2 as a possible D gene (6 bases). CDR1 is SGHAT and CDR2 is FQNNGV in the germline V gene. This CDR3 contains 16 residues. V lost 5 bases and J 1 base, leaving 17 bases between the germline ends. The CDR3 coding sequence is TGTGCCAGCAGCACTGGACTACCCCTTAGCCAAGAGACCCAGTACTTC. Translated, it gives CASSTGLPLSQETQYF.

V usage is TRBV6-5 and J usage is TRBJ2-1; D perhaps matches TRBD2 (5 bases). This CDR3 is 13 amino acids long. Germline values: CDR1 MNHEY, CDR2 SVGAGI. The V end lost 7 bases, the J end lost 7 bases, and 14 bases lay between the germline ends. CDR3 loop: CASNAGGGNEQFF. CDR3 DNA: TGTGCCAGCAACGCGGGCGGAGGAAATGAGCAGTTCTTC.

This chain connects TRBV7-9 to TRBJ1-2, with TRBD1 matching 7 bases. With V trimmed by 3 bases and J by 4 bases, 5 bases remained unmatched. Germline values: CDR1 SEHNR, CDR2 FQNEAQ (reference sequence). This CDR3 has 14 amino acids. The CDR3: CASSLGTDIYGYTF. The CDR3 nucleotides are TGTGCCAGCAGCTTGGGGACAGATATCTATGGCTACACCTTC.

V gene TRBV29-1 combines with J gene TRBJ2-1; 7 bases are shared with TRBD1. Trimming at V came to 4 bases and at J to 1 base, leaving 10 bases not matched to a gene. There are 16 residues in the CDR3. Germline CDR1 and CDR2: SQVTM and ANQGSEA. For the CDR3, the DNA is TGCAGCGTTGTGGGGGCGGAGACAGGGTCCTACAATGAGCAGTTCTTC. The encoded protein is CSVVGAETGSYNEQFF.

J is TRBJ2-1 and V is TRBV7-8, with 8 bases lining up with TRBD2. The CDR3 runs to 17 residues. Germline assignment: CDR1 SGHVS and CDR2 FQNEAQ. Germline trimming cut 3 bases from V and 3 bases from J; bases unmatched to any gene: 10. As DNA, the CDR3 is TGTGCCAGCAGCTTCGGACGGGGGGGGACGGGCTACAATGAGCAGTTCTTC. Its translation: CASSFGRGGTGYNEQFF.

V gene TRBV6-5 combines with J gene TRBJ1-4; tentative D call: TRBD1 (5 bases). Trimming took off 6 bases at V and 7 bases at J, with 18 bases between the two ends. CDR1 and CDR2 from the germline V gene are MNHEY and SVGAGI. This CDR3 has 15 amino acids. The CDR3 DNA reads as TGTGCCAGCAGCCAAAGCGGGGGAGGCGGTGAAAAACTGTTTTTT. Its protein product is CASSQSGGGGEKLFF.

The V gene is TRBV7-8, the J gene TRBJ2-3; D is unclear. The germline V gene encodes CDR1 SGHVS and CDR2 FQNEAQ. V gave up 6 bases and J gave up 0 bases, with 13 bases separating them. CDR3 length: 15 amino acids. The CDR3 region is CASSLTLLSTDTQYF. CDR3 coding DNA: TGTGCCAGCAGTCTGACACTACTAAGCACAGATACGCAGTATTTT.

V is TRBV5-1 and J is TRBJ2-1, with D hard to call. Germline V lookup: CDR1 SGHRS, CDR2 YFSETQ. CDR3 length equals 12 residues. Trimming removed 4 bases from V and 5 bases from J, with 7 bases in between. CDR3 sequence: CASSIIDNEQFF. The CDR3, as DNA: TGCGCCAGCAGCATTATCGACAATGAGCAGTTCTTC.

To note about this clone: The sample holds other DNA sequences that translate to the same CDR3. The chain employs TRBV5-6 and TRBJ1-5; D perhaps matches TRBD1 (5 bases). CDR3 size: 14 residues. The V end was cut by 0 bases, the J end by 4 bases, with 8 bases between. The germline gives CDR1 SGHDT, CDR2 YYEEEE. This CDR3 is CASSLGAGNQPQHF. The CDR3, as DNA: TGTGCCAGCAGCTTGGGGGCAGGGAATCAGCCCCAGCATTTT. Full variable domain (rest looked up from reference TRBV5-6 and TRBJ1-5): DAGVTQSPTHLIKTRGQQVTLRCSPKSGHDTVSWYQQALGQGPQFIFQYYEEEERQRGNFPDRFSGHQFPNYSSELNVNALLLGDSALYLCASSLGAGNQPQHFGDGTRLSIL.

The chain couples TRBV6-1 to TRBJ2-7; D unresolved. Germline V gives CDR1 MNHNS, CDR2 SASEGT. The V end was cut by 8 bases, the J end by 0 bases, with 11 bases between. This CDR3 comprises 13 residues. CDR3 coding DNA: TGTGCCAGCTCAAGCTTCGGCTCCTACGAGCAGTACTTC. Translated: CASSSFGSYEQYF.